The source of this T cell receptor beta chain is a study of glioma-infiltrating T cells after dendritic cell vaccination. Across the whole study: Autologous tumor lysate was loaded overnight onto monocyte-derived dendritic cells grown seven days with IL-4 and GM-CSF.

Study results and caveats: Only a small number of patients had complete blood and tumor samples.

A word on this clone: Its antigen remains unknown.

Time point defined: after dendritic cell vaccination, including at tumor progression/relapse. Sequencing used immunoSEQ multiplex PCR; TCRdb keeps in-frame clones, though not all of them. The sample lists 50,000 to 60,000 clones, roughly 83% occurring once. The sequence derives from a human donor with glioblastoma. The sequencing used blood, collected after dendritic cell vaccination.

CDR3 bases: TGTGCCAGCAGTCCCGGTCCCCGAAGAGAAGCTTTCTTT. This codes for CASSPGPRREAFF. The chain carries TRBV27 and TRBJ1-1, with D uncertain. This CDR3 spans 13 amino acids. Germline V gene sequence: CDR1 MNHEY, CDR2 SMNVEV (reference sequence). The ends were cut back, 5 bases at V and 8 bases at J, with 15 bases in the middle.